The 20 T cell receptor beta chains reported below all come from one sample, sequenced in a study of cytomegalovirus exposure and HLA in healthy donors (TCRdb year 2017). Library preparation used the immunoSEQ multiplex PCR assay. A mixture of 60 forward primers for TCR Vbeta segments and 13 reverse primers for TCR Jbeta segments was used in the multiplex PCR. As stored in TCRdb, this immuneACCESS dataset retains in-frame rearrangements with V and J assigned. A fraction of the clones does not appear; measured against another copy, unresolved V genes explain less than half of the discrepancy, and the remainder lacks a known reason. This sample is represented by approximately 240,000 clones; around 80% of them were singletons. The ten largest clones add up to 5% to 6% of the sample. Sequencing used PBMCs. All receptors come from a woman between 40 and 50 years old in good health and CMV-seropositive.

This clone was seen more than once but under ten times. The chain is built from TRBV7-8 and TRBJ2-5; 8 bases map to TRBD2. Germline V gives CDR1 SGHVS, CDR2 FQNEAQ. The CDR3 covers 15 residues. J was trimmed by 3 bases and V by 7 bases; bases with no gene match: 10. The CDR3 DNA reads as TGTGCCAGCACCCTTCAGCGGGGGAGGGAAGAGACCCAGTACTTC. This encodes CASTLQRGREETQYF.

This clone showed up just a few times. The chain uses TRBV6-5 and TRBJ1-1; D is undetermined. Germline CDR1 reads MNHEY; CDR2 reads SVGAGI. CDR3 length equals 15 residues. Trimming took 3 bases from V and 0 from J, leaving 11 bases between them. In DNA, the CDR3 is TGTGCCAGCAGTTATGGCATTAACATGAACACTGAAGCTTTCTTT. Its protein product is CASSYGINMNTEAFF.

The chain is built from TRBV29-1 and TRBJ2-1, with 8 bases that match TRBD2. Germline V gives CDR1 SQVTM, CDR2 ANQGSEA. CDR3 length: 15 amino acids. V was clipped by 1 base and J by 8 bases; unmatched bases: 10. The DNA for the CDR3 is TGCAGCGTTGAAGGAGGACGGGGGGGCCTGGATGAGCAGTTCTTC. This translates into CSVEGGRGGLDEQFF.

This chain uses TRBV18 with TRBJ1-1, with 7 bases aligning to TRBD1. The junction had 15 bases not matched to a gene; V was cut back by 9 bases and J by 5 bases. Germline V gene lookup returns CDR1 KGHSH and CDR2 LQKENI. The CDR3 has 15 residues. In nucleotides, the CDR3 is TGTGCCAGTTCCCCGGCACAGGGGCCTCGAACTGAAGCTTTCTTT. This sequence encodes CASSPAQGPRTEAFF.

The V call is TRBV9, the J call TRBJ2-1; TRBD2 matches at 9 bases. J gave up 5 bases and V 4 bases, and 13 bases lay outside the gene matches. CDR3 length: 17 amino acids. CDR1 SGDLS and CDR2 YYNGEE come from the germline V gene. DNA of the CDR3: TGTGCCAGCAGCCTAAATGGCCGTCGCGGGAGGGACAATGAGCAGTTCTTC. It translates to CASSLNGRRGRDNEQFF.

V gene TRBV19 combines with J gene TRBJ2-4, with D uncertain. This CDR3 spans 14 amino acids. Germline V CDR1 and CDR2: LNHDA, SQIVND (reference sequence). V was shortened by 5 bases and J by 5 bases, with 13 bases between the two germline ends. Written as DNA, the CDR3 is TGTGCCAGTAGTCCACGCCTAGGTGAAAACATTCAGTACTTC. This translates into CASSPRLGENIQYF.

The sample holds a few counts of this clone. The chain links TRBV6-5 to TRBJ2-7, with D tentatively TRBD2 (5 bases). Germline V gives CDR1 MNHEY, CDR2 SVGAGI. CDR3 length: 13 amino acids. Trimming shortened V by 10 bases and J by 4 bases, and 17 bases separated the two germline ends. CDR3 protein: CATREDGVYEQYF. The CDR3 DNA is TGTGCCACCCGCGAGGACGGGGTGTACGAGCAGTACTTC.

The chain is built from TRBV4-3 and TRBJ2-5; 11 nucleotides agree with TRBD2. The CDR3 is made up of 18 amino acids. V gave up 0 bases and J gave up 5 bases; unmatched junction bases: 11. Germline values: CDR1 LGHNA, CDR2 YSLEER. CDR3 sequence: CASSQDRDWTSGFETQYF. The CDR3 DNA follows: TGCGCCAGCAGCCAAGATAGGGATTGGACTAGCGGGTTTGAGACCCAGTACTTC.

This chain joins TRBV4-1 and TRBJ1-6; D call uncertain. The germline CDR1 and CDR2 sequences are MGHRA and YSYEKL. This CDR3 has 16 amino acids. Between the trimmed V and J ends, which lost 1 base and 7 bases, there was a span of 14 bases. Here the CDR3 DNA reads TGCGCCAGCAGCCAAGCAGCGGGCACTTGGAATTCACCCCTCCACTTT. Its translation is CASSQAAGTWNSPLHF.

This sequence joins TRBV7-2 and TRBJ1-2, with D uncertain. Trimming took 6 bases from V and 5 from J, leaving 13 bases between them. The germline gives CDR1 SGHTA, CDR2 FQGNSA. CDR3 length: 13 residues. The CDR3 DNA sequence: TGTGCCAGCAGTCCTCCTGGTCGGTATGGCTACACCTTC. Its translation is CASSPPGRYGYTF.

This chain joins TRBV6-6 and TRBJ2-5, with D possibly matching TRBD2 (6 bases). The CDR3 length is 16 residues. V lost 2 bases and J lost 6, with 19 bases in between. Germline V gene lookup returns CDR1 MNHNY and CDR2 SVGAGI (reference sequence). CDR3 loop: CASSYQGLRGGKTQYF. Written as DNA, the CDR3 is TGTGCCAGCAGTTACCAAGGTTTGAGGGGCGGGAAGACCCAGTACTTC.

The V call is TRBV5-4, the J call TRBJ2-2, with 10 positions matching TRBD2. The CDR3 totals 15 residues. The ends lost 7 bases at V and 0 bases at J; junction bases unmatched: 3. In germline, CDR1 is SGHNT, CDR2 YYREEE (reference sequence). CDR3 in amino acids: CASGGTSANTGELFF. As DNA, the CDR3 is TGTGCCAGCGGCGGGACTAGCGCGAACACCGGGGAGCTGTTTTTT.

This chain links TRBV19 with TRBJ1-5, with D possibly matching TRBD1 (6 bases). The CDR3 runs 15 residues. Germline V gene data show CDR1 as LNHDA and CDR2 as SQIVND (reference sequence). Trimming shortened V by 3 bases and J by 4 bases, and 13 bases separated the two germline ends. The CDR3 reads CASSITGPKNQPQHF. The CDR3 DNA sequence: TGTGCCAGTAGTATCACAGGGCCCAAGAATCAGCCCCAGCATTTT.

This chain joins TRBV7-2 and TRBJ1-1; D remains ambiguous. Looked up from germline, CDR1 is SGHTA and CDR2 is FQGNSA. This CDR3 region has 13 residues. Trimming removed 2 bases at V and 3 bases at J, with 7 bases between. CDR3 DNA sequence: TGTGCCAGCAGCTTATTCGGGGACACTGAAGCTTTCTTT. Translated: CASSLFGDTEAFF.

The CDR3 loop reads CASIFNRYYNEQFF. The CDR3 coding sequence is TGTGCCAGCATCTTCAACCGCTATTACAATGAGCAGTTCTTC. V is TRBV6-1 and J is TRBJ2-1; D is ambiguous. From germline, CDR1 is MNHNS and CDR2 SASEGT. Trimming shortened V by 7 bases and J by 4 bases, and 14 bases separated the two germline ends. The CDR3 is 14 amino acids.

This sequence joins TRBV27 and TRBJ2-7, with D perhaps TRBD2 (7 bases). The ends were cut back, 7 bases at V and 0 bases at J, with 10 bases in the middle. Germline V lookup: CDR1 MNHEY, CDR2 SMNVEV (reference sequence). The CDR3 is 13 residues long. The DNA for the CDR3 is TGTGCCAGCAAGGGGGGGGTCTCCTACGAGCAGTACTTC. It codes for CASKGGVSYEQYF.

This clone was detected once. CDR3 sequence reads: CASSLGRAGVGDTQYF. CDR3 nucleotides: TGCGCCAGCAGCTTGGGTCGAGCGGGAGTAGGAGATACGCAGTATTTT. This chain links TRBV5-1 with TRBJ2-3; the match to TRBD2 covers 8 bases. With 0 bases clipped from V and 5 bases from J, the junction kept 8 bases outside the gene matches. There are 16 residues in the CDR3. Germline values: CDR1 SGHRS, CDR2 YFSETQ.

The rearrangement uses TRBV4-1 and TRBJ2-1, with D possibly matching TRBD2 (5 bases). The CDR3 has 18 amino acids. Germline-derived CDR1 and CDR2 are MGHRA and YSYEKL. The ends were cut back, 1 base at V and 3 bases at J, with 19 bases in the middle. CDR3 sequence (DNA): TGCGCCAGCAGCCAAGTAGTATTGATGGGAGTTATCTACAATGAGCAGTTCTTC. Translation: CASSQVVLMGVIYNEQFF.

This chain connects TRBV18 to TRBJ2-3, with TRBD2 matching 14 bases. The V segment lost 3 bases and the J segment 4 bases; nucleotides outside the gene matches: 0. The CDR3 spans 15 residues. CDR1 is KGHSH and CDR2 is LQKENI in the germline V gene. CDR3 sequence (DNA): TGTGCCAGCTCACCGACTAGCGGGGGGGCAGATACGCAGTATTTT. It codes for CASSPTSGGADTQYF.

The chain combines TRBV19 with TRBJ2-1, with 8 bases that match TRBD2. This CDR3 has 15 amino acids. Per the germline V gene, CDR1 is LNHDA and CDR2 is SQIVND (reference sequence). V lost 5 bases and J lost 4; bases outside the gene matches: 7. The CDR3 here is CASSSSSGPYNEQFF. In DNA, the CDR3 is TGTGCCAGTAGTTCCTCTAGCGGGCCTTACAATGAGCAGTTCTTC.